This TCR beta chain came from a study of blood T cells in healthy people across ages. There were healthy Caucasian individuals from Russia, aged about 6 to 100, serving as donors. Total RNA amounts of at least 5.5 micrograms were extracted per sample. Germline CDR1 and CDR2: SGHTA and FQGTGA. This CDR3 has 12 amino acids. V dropped 1 base and J dropped 7 bases, with 8 bases sitting between them. This clonotype was recorded a few times. PCR was performed a second time for about 7 to 11 cycles using a sample-barcoded 5' primer and a J-beta primer mix. Each cDNA molecule carried a tag from a template-switch adaptor that contained 12 random nucleotides. TCRdb re-analysed the 5' RACE reads in MiXCR, keeping a single row per CDR3 protein. The sample gives under 800,000 distinct CDR3 sequences, around 40% of which show up once; 20% to 25% is in the top ten.

The source material was blood. The rearrangement joins TRBV7-3 to TRBJ2-7; no definite D call. The origin of this receptor is a woman aged 55-69 years in good health. The chain's CDR3 is CASSLIGHEQYF. The CDR3 nucleotides are TGTGCCAGCAGCTTAATTGGGCATGAGCAGTACTTC.